This T cell receptor beta chain was sequenced during a study of cytomegalovirus exposure and HLA in healthy donors. A note on this clone: Antigen specificity is unknown.

Findings of the study overall: In an earlier analysis, about 87% or about 30%: the productive usage of most TCR beta V segments.

The study ran its PCR with 60 Vbeta and 13 Jbeta primers. TCRdb's table, derived via immunoSEQ multiplex PCR, lists solely in-frame clones and lacks some. The table has 150,000 to 200,000 clones, around 76% seen once. The sample consisted of PBMCs. The source of this sequence is a woman aged 40 to 50 in good health and CMV-seronegative.

CDR3 in amino acids: CASSPGRGGTSGIDEQFF. For the CDR3, the DNA is TGTGCCAGCAGCCCGGGAAGAGGGGGGACTAGCGGGATTGATGAGCAGTTCTTC. The chain links TRBV9 to TRBJ2-1; 13 bases are a match to TRBD2. The CDR3 is made up of 18 amino acids. After removal of 4 bases from V and 8 bases from J, the junction contained 15 bases not matched to a gene. Looked up from germline, CDR1 is SGDLS and CDR2 is YYNGEE. The full variable domain, its missing parts supplied by reference TRBV9 and TRBJ2-1, is DSGVTQTPKHLITATGQRVTLRCSPRSGDLSVYWYQQSLDQGLQFLIQYYNGEERAKGNILERFSAQQFPDLHSELNLSSLELGDSALYFCASSPGRGGTSGIDEQFFGPGTRLTVL.